Listed below are T cell receptor beta chains from one sample, sequenced in a study of shared clonotypes between healthy human individuals. Libraries were prepared by immunoSEQ multiplex PCR; TCRdb keeps only in-frame clonotypes and omits some of them. The sample consists of over 2 million clones, roughly 94% of them appearing once. Material: naive CD8+ T cells sorted from blood. These receptors originate from a man aged 18 to 30 in good health. The CDR3 runs from the conserved cysteine through the conserved F or W. The D gene is left open where the match is weak. Clone size is not always given. Where it is, it says once, few, many or a class for expanded clones.

CDR3 | DNA | D | V | size | J
CASSETDSTDTQYF | TGCGCCAGCAGTGAGACGGATAGCACAGATACGCAGTATTTT | . | TRBV10-2 | once | TRBJ2-3
CASSLGRHDEQFF | TGTGCCAGCAGCTTGGGCAGGCACGATGAGCAGTTCTTC | . | TRBV5-5 | . | TRBJ2-1
CASSVRDSYEQYF | TGTGCCAGCAGTGTCCGGGACTCTTACGAGCAGTACTTC | . | TRBV27 | . | TRBJ2-7
CASSLIPGQGYEQYF | TGTGCCAGCAGCTTAATTCCCGGACAGGGCTACGAGCAGTACTTC | TRBD1 | TRBV13 | . | TRBJ2-7
CASSPGTSGAEQYF | TGTGCCAGCAGCCCGGGGACTAGCGGGGCGGAGCAGTACTTC | TRBD2 | TRBV9 | . | TRBJ2-7
CASSLDPSGSNEQFF | TGCGCCAGCAGCTTGGACCCCTCAGGGAGCAATGAGCAGTTCTTC | . | TRBV5-1 | . | TRBJ2-1
CASSASGGTDTQYF | TGTGCCAGCAGCGCAAGCGGGGGTACAGATACGCAGTATTTT | TRBD2 | TRBV9 | once | TRBJ2-3
CASSPITSGRDNEQFF | TGCGCCAGCAGCCCGATAACTAGCGGGAGGGACAATGAGCAGTTCTTC | TRBD2 | TRBV4-3 | . | TRBJ2-1
CASSLGSYEQYF | TGTGCCAGCAGCCTCGGAAGCTACGAGCAGTACTTC | . | TRBV7-8 | . | TRBJ2-7
CASSGKSDRTYEQYF | TGTGCCAGCAGCGGAAAATCAGATCGTACCTACGAGCAGTACTTC | . | TRBV7-2 | once | TRBJ2-7
CASSNDRFNSYEQYF | TGTGCCAGCAGCAATGACAGGTTCAACTCCTACGAGCAGTACTTC | . | TRBV2 | . | TRBJ2-7
CASSGTVVLNQPQHF | TGTGCCAGCTCAGGGACAGTGGTACTAAACCAGCCCCAGCATTTT | TRBD1 | TRBV18 | . | TRBJ1-5
CAISDTGAYEQYF | TGTGCCATCAGTGATACAGGGGCATACGAGCAGTACTTC | TRBD1 | TRBV10-3 | . | TRBJ2-7
CASSLQGSDSPLHF | TGTGCCAGCAGTCTACAGGGTTCGGATTCACCCCTCCACTTT | . | TRBV6-5 | once | TRBJ1-6
CASSLGYLATGELFF | TGTGCCAGCAGCTTGGGCTACCTCGCCACCGGGGAGCTGTTTTTT | . | TRBV7-8 | . | TRBJ2-2
CASSPLAGVYNEQFF | TGTGCCAGCAGTCCCCTAGCGGGAGTCTACAATGAGCAGTTCTTC | TRBD2 | TRBV25-1 | . | TRBJ2-1
CSVAGEQAMNSGELFF | TGCAGCGTTGCGGGGGAACAGGCGATGAACTCCGGGGAGCTGTTTTTT | . | TRBV29-1 | . | TRBJ2-2
CASSQAGTGVNEQFF | TGCGCCAGCAGCCAAGCTGGGACAGGGGTCAATGAGCAGTTCTTC | TRBD1 | TRBV4-1 | . | TRBJ2-1
CASSPTASSGANVLTF | TGTGCCAGCAGCCCGACTGCGAGCTCTGGGGCCAACGTCCTGACTTTC | . | TRBV5-4 | . | TRBJ2-6
CASSVTLGALETQYF | TGTGCCAGTAGTGTAACGTTGGGGGCCTTGGAGACCCAGTACTTC | . | TRBV19 | . | TRBJ2-5
CASSLARGAGELFF | TGTGCCAGCAGCTTAGCCAGGGGAGCCGGGGAGCTGTTTTTT | . | TRBV7-9 | . | TRBJ2-2
CASSYGTGNEQYF | TGTGCCAGCAGCTACGGGACAGGGAACGAGCAGTACTTC | TRBD1 | TRBV5-6 | . | TRBJ2-7
CAIMDILNTEAFF | TGTGCCATCATGGACATCCTGAACACTGAAGCTTTCTTT | . | TRBV10-3 | . | TRBJ1-1
CASSPPGRTYEQYF | TGTGCCAGCTCACCACCGGGACGGACGTACGAGCAGTACTTC | . | TRBV18 | . | TRBJ2-7
CASSLVSGNGELFF | TGCGCCAGCAGCTTGGTATCGGGGAACGGGGAGCTGTTTTTT | . | TRBV5-1 | . | TRBJ2-2
CASSLATSGPYNEQFF | TGTGCCAGCAGCTTAGCGACTAGCGGTCCCTACAATGAGCAGTTCTTC | TRBD2 | TRBV7-9 | . | TRBJ2-1